This T cell receptor beta chain was captured in a study of shared clonotypes between healthy human individuals. Across several immunoSEQ plates, the genomic DNA of each subset was split evenly. Sequenced by immunoSEQ multiplex PCR; TCRdb stores in-frame clones only, minus some. In the table there are 2.3 million or so clones, over 90% of which are singletons. Adult Caucasians living in Nashville, Tennessee made up all of the donors. The CDR3 has 13 residues. The germline V gene has CDR1 SGHRS and CDR2 YFSETQ. Trimming pared 3 bases from V and 5 bases from J, leaving 12 bases between. The sequence was obtained from a man aged 18 to 29 in good health. Some clones in this sample may be carry-over from other donors' samples. What was sequenced was naive CD4+ T cells from PBMCs. Subset given: CD45RA+ positively selected. The chain couples TRBV5-1 to TRBJ2-7, with D perhaps TRBD1 or TRBD2 (5 bases each). DNA of the CDR3: TGCGCCAGCAGCTGGCCACTGGGGGACGAGCAGTACTTC. This translates into CASSWPLGDEQYF.